A selection of T cell receptor beta chains follows, all from one sample in a study of EBV T-cell therapy then PD-1 blockade in nasopharyngeal carcinoma. Only in-frame clones appear in the TCRdb table, and some are missing; sequencing was by immunoSEQ multiplex PCR. The table lists around 23,000 clones, nearly 85% of them singletons, with 25% to 35% in the top ten. For these receptors, no antigen is known. This sample comprised CD8+ T cells from blood, obtained around day 60 from a patient whose treatment included autologous EBV-specific T cells and nivolumab. These receptors came from a man aged 35 to 55 with nasopharyngeal carcinoma. The CDR3 runs from the conserved cysteine through the conserved F or W. A D gene is named only where the DNA matches it firmly. Clone size, where shown, is once, few, many, or a class for clones that have expanded.

j_gene	abundance	d_gene	v_gene	CDR3aa	CDR3nt
TRBJ2-2	NA	TRBD2	TRBV5-6	CASSDGGLNTGELFF	TGTGCCAGCAGTGACGGGGGGTTGAACACCGGGGAGCTGTTTTTT
TRBJ1-3	few	NA	TRBV5-6	CASSLGGVGNTIYF	TGTGCCAGCAGCTTAGGAGGGGTTGGAAACACCATATATTTT
TRBJ2-7	NA	TRBD1	TRBV6-2/TRBV6-3	CASSLEGTGSHEQYF	TGTGCCAGCAGTTTGGAAGGGACAGGCTCCCACGAGCAGTACTTC
TRBJ1-3	NA	NA	TRBV28	CASSLDSSGNTIYF	TGTGCCAGCAGTCTGGACAGCTCTGGAAACACCATATATTTT
TRBJ1-6	NA	NA	TRBV6-5	CASRLQGYNSPLHF	TGTGCCAGCAGACTACAGGGTTATAATTCACCCCTCCACTTT
TRBJ2-1	once	NA	TRBV5-1	CASTERGVSYNEQFF	TGCGCCAGCACTGAGAGGGGGGTCTCCTACAATGAGCAGTTCTTC
TRBJ2-1	NA	TRBD1	TRBV15	CATSRTRGQGTKYSYNEQFF	TGTGCCACCAGCAGGACCCGGGGACAGGGAACGAAATACTCCTACAATGAGCAGTTCTTC
TRBJ1-6	NA	TRBD1	TRBV9	CASSPERDSLTNSPLHF	TGTGCCAGCAGCCCGGAAAGGGACAGCCTTACTAATTCACCCCTCCACTTT
TRBJ2-1	NA	NA	TRBV27	CASSLGATSHEQFF	TGTGCCAGCAGTTTAGGGGCTACCTCACATGAGCAGTTCTTC
TRBJ1-2	NA	NA	TRBV5-4	CASIPTGGDDGYTF	TGTGCCAGCATCCCGACGGGGGGCGACGATGGCTACACCTTC
TRBJ2-3	NA	NA	TRBV11-2	CASSLATDTQYF	TGTGCCAGCAGCTTAGCGACAGATACGCAGTATTTT
TRBJ1-4	NA	NA	TRBV6-5	CASSWTVEGEKLFF	TGTGCCAGCAGTTGGACAGTTGAGGGTGAAAAACTGTTTTTT
TRBJ1-5	NA	NA	TRBV12-3/TRBV12-4	CASSLLTQPQHF	TGTGCCAGCAGTTTACTGACTCAGCCCCAGCATTTT
TRBJ2-3	NA	TRBD2	TRBV6-4	CASSEESGGADTQYF	TGTGCCAGCAGTGAGGAGAGCGGGGGGGCAGATACGCAGTATTTT
TRBJ2-3	NA	NA	TRBV3-1/TRBV3-2	CASAEEALGTDTQYF	TGTGCCAGCGCGGAAGAAGCGCTTGGCACAGATACGCAGTATTTT
TRBJ2-7	NA	TRBD1	TRBV4-1	CASSLGQGGVYEQYF	TGCGCCAGCAGCCTTGGACAGGGAGGAGTCTACGAGCAGTACTTC
TRBJ2-3	NA	NA	TRBV19	CASTSSRGARDTQYF	TGTGCCAGTACCAGTAGCAGGGGGGCACGAGATACGCAGTATTTT
TRBJ2-7	NA	NA	TRBV2	CAINGGPLTYEQYF	TGTGCCATCAACGGGGGGCCACTGACCTACGAGCAGTACTTC
TRBJ1-1	NA	NA	TRBV24-1	CATSEAGAEAFF	TGTGCCACCAGTGAGGCCGGGGCTGAAGCTTTCTTT
TRBJ1-4	NA	NA	TRBV19	CASNGQTAGDEKLFF	TGTGCCAGTAACGGCCAGACAGCAGGGGATGAAAAACTGTTTTTT
TRBJ1-5	NA	TRBD1	TRBV6-5	CASSQGVENQPQHF	TGTGCCAGCAGTCAGGGGGTCGAAAATCAGCCCCAGCATTTT
TRBJ1-2	NA	NA	TRBV27	CASSLSGGHTYGYTF	TGTGCCAGCAGTTTATCCGGAGGACACACCTATGGCTACACCTTC
TRBJ1-2	NA	NA	TRBV30	CAWSFGGFGYTF	TGTGCCTGGAGTTTTGGGGGCTTTGGCTACACCTTC
TRBJ2-7	few	NA	TRBV7-9	CASSPDTYEQYF	TGTGCCAGCAGCCCGGATACCTACGAGCAGTACTTC
TRBJ2-7	NA	NA	TRBV4-3	CASSLPEVIPNYEQYF	TGCGCCAGCAGCCTTCCCGAGGTTATTCCGAACTACGAGCAGTACTTC
TRBJ1-2	NA	NA	TRBV9	CASSVDPGPPANYGYTF	TGTGCCAGCAGCGTGGATCCGGGGCCCCCGGCAAACTATGGCTACACCTTC
TRBJ1-1	NA	TRBD1	TRBV7-9	CASSLADRGEAFF	TGTGCCAGCAGCTTAGCAGACAGGGGTGAAGCTTTCTTT
TRBJ1-1	NA	NA	TRBV15	CATSRDWRGSNTEAFF	TGTGCCACCAGCAGAGATTGGAGGGGCTCGAACACTGAAGCTTTCTTT
TRBJ1-2	NA	NA	TRBV6-1	CASSEAGGGGGYTF	TGTGCCAGCAGTGAAGCTGGGGGGGGAGGTGGCTACACCTTC
TRBJ1-3	NA	NA	TRBV9	CASSVVGSGNTIYF	TGTGCCAGCAGCGTAGTGGGCTCTGGAAACACCATATATTTT
TRBJ2-3	NA	NA	TRBV6-4	CASSDEDGSTDTQYF	TGTGCCAGCAGTGACGAGGACGGGAGCACAGATACGCAGTATTTT
TRBJ1-1	NA	NA	TRBV9	CASSVEFSGNTEAFF	TGTGCCAGCAGCGTAGAGTTCTCGGGTAACACTGAAGCTTTCTTT
TRBJ2-1	NA	NA	TRBV29-1	CSVGGQFF	TGCAGCGTTGGTGGGCAGTTCTTC
TRBJ1-4	NA	TRBD1	TRBV4-3	CASSQEEGGGSEKLFF	TGCGCCAGCAGCCAAGAGGAAGGAGGGGGCAGTGAAAAACTGTTTTTT
TRBJ2-3	NA	NA	TRBV5-6	CASSTRGPVSTDTQYF	TGTGCCAGCAGCACCCGGGGCCCCGTCAGCACAGATACGCAGTATTTT
TRBJ2-1	NA	NA	TRBV3-1/TRBV3-2	CASSQVLSAVVDNEQFF	TGTGCCAGCAGCCAAGTTTTATCAGCGGTTGTCGACAATGAGCAGTTCTTC
TRBJ1-1	NA	NA	TRBV4-3	CASSQAWTVNTEAFF	TGCGCCAGCAGCCAAGCCTGGACCGTTAACACTGAAGCTTTCTTT
TRBJ2-7	NA	NA	TRBV14	CASSRIWGPLVEQYF	TGTGCCAGCAGCCGCATTTGGGGACCACTGGTCGAGCAGTACTTC
TRBJ2-7	NA	NA	TRBV9	CASSPDGGLMDEQYF	TGTGCCAGCAGCCCAGATGGGGGGCTGATGGACGAGCAGTACTTC
TRBJ2-5	NA	NA	TRBV7-6	CASSSEAGQTQYF	TGTGCCAGCAGCTCTGAGGCGGGGCAGACCCAGTACTTC
TRBJ2-1	few	NA	TRBV4-2	CASSQDSGGSYNEQFF	TGTGCCAGCAGCCAAGATTCCGGAGGGTCCTACAATGAGCAGTTCTTC
TRBJ2-5	NA	NA	TRBV7-9	CASSLAVEETQYF	TGTGCCAGCAGCTTAGCGGTGGAAGAGACCCAGTACTTC
TRBJ1-2	NA	TRBD1	TRBV18	CASSPQDRVQPLRGYTF	TGTGCCAGCTCACCGCAAGACAGGGTCCAACCTCTTCGGGGCTACACCTTC
TRBJ2-7	NA	NA	TRBV6-1	CASSEEAGSSYEQYF	TGTGCCAGCAGTGAGGAAGCGGGTAGCTCCTACGAGCAGTACTTC
TRBJ1-1	NA	TRBD1	TRBV13	CASSGGTGGNTEAFF	TGTGCCAGCAGCGGAGGGACAGGGGGCAACACTGAAGCTTTCTTT
TRBJ1-2	NA	NA	TRBV3-1/TRBV3-2	CASSLSHRYYGYTF	TGTGCCAGCAGCCTATCCCATAGGTACTATGGCTACACCTTC
TRBJ2-5	once	NA	TRBV12-3/TRBV12-4	CASSLTEEETQYF	TGTGCCAGCAGTTTGACGGAGGAAGAGACCCAGTACTTC
TRBJ2-6	NA	NA	TRBV4-3	CASSQGESSGANVLTF	TGCGCCAGCAGCCAAGGGGAGAGCTCTGGGGCCAACGTCCTGACTTTC
TRBJ2-5	NA	NA	TRBV19	CASSISGGETQYF	TGTGCCAGTAGTATTTCTGGGGGAGAGACCCAGTACTTC
TRBJ1-3	NA	NA	TRBV7-6	CASSWAQTGSGNTIYF	TGTGCCAGCAGCTGGGCGCAAACAGGCTCTGGAAACACCATATATTTT
TRBJ1-5	NA	TRBD1	TRBV4-1	CASSQDRGSNQPQHF	TGCGCCAGCAGCCAGGACAGGGGTAGCAATCAGCCCCAGCATTTT
TRBJ2-1	NA	NA	TRBV27	CASSPSSAVSYNEQFF	TGTGCCAGCAGTCCGTCGTCAGCGGTCTCCTACAATGAGCAGTTCTTC
TRBJ2-5	NA	TRBD2	TRBV15	CATSRARGGPGETQYF	TGTGCCACCAGCAGAGCCCGCGGGGGGCCGGGAGAGACCCAGTACTTC
TRBJ2-7	NA	NA	TRBV9	CASSVGQGGYEQYF	TGTGCCAGCAGCGTAGGGCAGGGCGGATACGAGCAGTACTTC
TRBJ2-5	NA	NA	TRBV29-1	CSVVPWNKSWTQYF	TGCAGCGTTGTCCCGTGGAACAAGAGTTGGACCCAGTACTTC
TRBJ2-1	few	NA	TRBV6-6	CASSRTEANEQFF	TGTGCCAGCAGTAGGACGGAAGCCAATGAGCAGTTCTTC
TRBJ2-2	NA	NA	TRBV28	CASSDSGFPGELFF	TGTGCCAGCAGTGATTCAGGGTTTCCCGGGGAGCTGTTTTTT
TRBJ2-7	NA	TRBD1	TRBV2	CASSDPFDRDEQYF	TGTGCCAGCAGTGATCCATTCGACAGGGACGAGCAGTACTTC
TRBJ2-7	NA	TRBD1	TRBV9	CASSVKTGGLHF	TGTGCCAGCAGCGTAAAGACAGGGGGCTTGCACTTC